These T cell receptor beta chains were read from a single sample in a study of OX40 agonist ivuxolimab in advanced cancers. Assay: immunoSEQ multiplex PCR; the TCRdb copy retains only in-frame clones and omits some. The sample has approximately 40,000 clones; nearly 90% are singletons. The source was CD4+ or CD8+ T cells sorted from blood, collected in a trial of the OX40 agonist ivuxolimab. Receptors were obtained from an adult with an advanced solid tumor such as melanoma, head and neck, liver or kidney cancer. Both conserved end residues are part of each CDR3. D genes are given only for firm matches. The listing skips clone size in some rows; elsewhere it reads once, few, many or a size class.

j_call d_call clone_size v_call cdr3_aa cdr3_nt
TRBJ1-6 NA NA TRBV28 CASSLLSRGGSPLHF TGTGCCAGCAGTTTACTCTCCAGGGGTGGCTCACCCCTCCACTTT
TRBJ2-1 TRBD2 NA TRBV7-2 CASSLVRGGREQFF TGTGCCAGCAGCTTAGTTCGAGGCGGGAGGGAGCAGTTCTTC
TRBJ1-6 NA once TRBV5-1 CASSLEGWNSPLHF TGCGCCAGCAGCTTGGAAGGGTGGAATTCACCCCTCCACTTT
TRBJ2-1 TRBD1 NA TRBV27 CASGFRQGSYNEQFF TGTGCCAGCGGCTTCCGACAGGGCTCCTACAATGAGCAGTTCTTC
TRBJ1-1 TRBD1 NA TRBV28 CASSSETGSGGAFF TGTGCCAGCAGCTCGGAGACAGGGAGTGGAGGCGCTTTCTTT
TRBJ2-4 TRBD1 NA TRBV27 CASSGGQYLAKNIQYF TGTGCCAGCAGTGGGGGACAGTATCTAGCCAAAAACATTCAGTACTTC
TRBJ1-2 TRBD1 once TRBV10-2 CASSERDRGFDGYTF TGCGCCAGCAGTGAGCGGGACAGGGGCTTTGATGGCTACACCTTC
TRBJ2-3 TRBD1 NA TRBV7-9 CASNSQGALGTDTQYF TGTGCCAGCAACTCACAGGGGGCCCTAGGCACAGATACGCAGTATTTT
TRBJ2-7 TRBD1 NA TRBV18 CASSPRTGQGLYQQYF TGTGCCAGCTCACCTAGAACAGGACAGGGACTCTATCAGCAGTACTTC
TRBJ2-1 NA NA TRBV18 CASSSIRYNEQFF TGTGCCAGCTCATCTATTCGGTACAATGAGCAGTTCTTC
TRBJ2-1 NA NA TRBV11-2 CASSLRSTYNEQFF TGTGCCAGCAGCTTAAGGAGTACCTACAATGAGCAGTTCTTC
TRBJ2-2 TRBD1 NA TRBV6-6 CASSPARQGRELFF TGTGCCAGCAGTCCCGCACGACAGGGCAGGGAGCTGTTTTTT
TRBJ2-7 TRBD2 NA TRBV7-8 CASSLARLPLAGGSTYEQYF TGTGCCAGCAGCTTAGCTCGCCTCCCCCTAGCGGGAGGTTCGACCTACGAGCAGTACTTC
TRBJ2-7 TRBD1 NA TRBV25-1 CASSKQGATYEQYF TGTGCCAGCAGTAAACAGGGGGCTACCTACGAGCAGTACTTC
TRBJ1-1 NA NA TRBV14 CASSQKMNTEAFF TGTGCCAGCAGCCAGAAAATGAACACTGAAGCTTTCTTT
TRBJ2-7 NA NA TRBV4-1 CASRPQGGQGRYEQYF TGCGCCAGCAGACCCCAGGGAGGGCAGGGGAGATACGAGCAGTACTTC
TRBJ2-2 NA NA TRBV10-1 CASSSGVTGELFF TGCGCCAGCAGTTCTGGGGTCACCGGGGAGCTGTTTTTT
TRBJ2-3 TRBD1 NA TRBV6-1 CASNRDRVTDTQYF TGTGCCAGCAACCGGGACAGGGTCACAGATACGCAGTATTTT
TRBJ2-7 NA NA TRBV5-6 CASSLVPNRELYEQYF TGTGCCAGCAGCTTGGTTCCAAACAGAGAACTCTACGAGCAGTACTTC
TRBJ2-7 NA NA TRBV5-6 CASSLAGYGSSYEQYF TGTGCCAGCAGCTTGGCCGGTTACGGGAGCTCCTACGAGCAGTACTTC
TRBJ2-4 NA once TRBV7-2 CASSPGVAKNIQYF TGTGCCAGCAGCCCAGGTGTTGCCAAAAACATTCAGTACTTC
TRBJ2-5 NA NA TRBV19 CASSRQLNQETQYF TGTGCCAGTAGTAGGCAGTTAAACCAAGAGACCCAGTACTTC
TRBJ2-5 NA NA TRBV29-1 CSVQGGGTQYF TGCAGCGTTCAGGGAGGGGGGACCCAGTACTTC
TRBJ2-1 TRBD2 NA TRBV7-3 CASSSVGTSGSYEQFF TGTGCCAGCAGCTCAGTTGGGACTAGCGGGAGTTATGAGCAGTTCTTC
TRBJ2-1 NA NA TRBV27 CASSLSTGYNEQFF TGTGCCAGCAGTTTATCGACCGGGTACAATGAGCAGTTCTTC
TRBJ2-1 TRBD2 NA TRBV7-9 CASSLASGSLWSYNEQFF TGTGCCAGCAGCTTAGCCAGCGGGAGTCTTTGGTCGTACAATGAGCAGTTCTTC
TRBJ1-5 NA NA TRBV30 CAWSEDRHSNQPQHF TGTGCCTGGAGTGAAGACCGGCATAGCAATCAGCCCCAGCATTTT
TRBJ2-7 NA NA TRBV19 CASSGATSSYEQYF TGTGCCAGTAGTGGGGCGACGAGCTCCTACGAGCAGTACTTC
TRBJ2-7 NA NA TRBV4-2 CASSHHRESSYEQYF TGTGCCAGCAGCCACCACAGGGAGAGCTCCTACGAGCAGTACTTC
TRBJ1-1 TRBD1 once TRBV29-1 CSVSRQGRAFF TGCAGCGTGAGTAGACAGGGTAGAGCTTTCTTT
TRBJ2-5 TRBD2 NA TRBV5-1 CASSLDREGETQYF TGCGCCAGCAGCTTGGATAGGGAGGGAGAGACCCAGTACTTC
TRBJ2-7 NA NA TRBV5-5 CASSSGRYEQYF TGTGCCAGCAGCTCGGGACGGTACGAGCAGTACTTC
TRBJ2-1 TRBD2 NA TRBV30 CAWGLGLENNEQFF TGTGCCTGGGGCTTGGGACTAGAAAACAATGAGCAGTTCTTC
TRBJ1-2 NA once TRBV19 CASTITAGQPYGYTF TGTGCCAGTACTATCACGGCAGGACAACCCTATGGCTACACCTTC
TRBJ2-7 TRBD1 NA TRBV5-6 CASSLAPGTVYEQYF TGTGCCAGCAGCTTGGCCCCGGGGACAGTCTACGAGCAGTACTTC
TRBJ1-1 NA NA TRBV6-5 CASKGPNTEAFF TGTGCCAGCAAAGGCCCGAACACTGAAGCTTTCTTT
TRBJ2-3 NA few TRBV6-1 CASRGDYTQYF TGTGCCAGCAGAGGGGATTACACGCAGTATTTT
TRBJ2-1 NA NA TRBV5-1 CASSPDSRIGFF TGCGCCAGCAGCCCGGACAGCCGAATCGGGTTCTTC
TRBJ2-7 NA NA TRBV27 CASRMGRGWEQYF TGTGCCAGCAGAATGGGTCGGGGGTGGGAGCAGTACTTC
TRBJ1-2 NA large TRBV30 CAWSWGRYYGYTF TGTGCCTGGAGTTGGGGACGTTACTATGGCTACACCTTC
TRBJ1-1 NA NA TRBV6-6 CASSYSGQGVIEAFF TGTGCCAGCAGTTATTCTGGGCAGGGTGTTATTGAAGCTTTCTTT
TRBJ2-3 TRBD1 NA TRBV6-1 CASRQGKGTDTQYF TGTGCCAGCAGACAGGGGAAGGGCACAGATACGCAGTATTTT
TRBJ2-1 NA NA TRBV4-2 CASSQAVRGGLNEQFF TGTGCCAGCAGCCAAGCGGTCCGTGGGGGGCTAAATGAGCAGTTCTTC
TRBJ2-1 NA NA TRBV7-6 CASSSNSYNEQFF TGTGCCAGCAGCTCGAACTCCTACAATGAGCAGTTCTTC
TRBJ1-1 NA NA TRBV27 CASSLDIRLRNTEAFF TGTGCCAGCAGTCTGGACATCCGACTTAGGAACACTGAAGCTTTCTTT
TRBJ1-1 NA once TRBV2 CASSGHTEAFF TGTGCCAGCAGTGGCCACACTGAAGCTTTCTTT
TRBJ2-3 NA NA TRBV7-6 CASSLMGREAVVLGRTDTQYF TGTGCCAGCAGCCTAATGGGGCGTGAGGCAGTAGTGTTAGGGCGCACAGATACGCAGTATTTT
TRBJ2-3 TRBD2 NA TRBV5-3 CARSLEGLALSTDTQYF TGTGCCAGAAGCTTGGAGGGACTAGCGTTGAGCACAGATACGCAGTATTTT